This T cell receptor beta chain originates from a study of blood T cell repertoires in COVID-19. Study at large: There were acute and convalescent COVID-19 samples, and they came from the United States, Italy and Spain. The analysed material was cDNA or gDNA that came from T cells, B-cell-depleted T cells, or PBMCs.

CDR1 and CDR2 (germline): KGHDR, SFDVKD. The CDR3 consists of 16 residues. V trimming: 5 bases; J trimming: 3 bases; junction bases outside the gene matches: 8. Patients from Seattle were sampled longitudinally, starting during active infection. In the original analysis: Using reference gene primer amplification, nucleated cell counts were estimated. Clones were sequenced by immunoSEQ multiplex PCR, and TCRdb holds only the in-frame ones, with some missing. V and J calls and clone size are those listed in that table; D and trimming were worked out from the DNA. The table includes about 250,000 clones, almost 90% detected once. The table lists this clone with a count of one.

Sequenced: peripheral blood. This sequence originates from a woman in her sixties or seventies with COVID-19, enrolled during active disease. The chain carries TRBV24-1 and TRBJ2-2; 7 nucleotides align to TRBD1. The CDR3 here is CATSADDRVDTGELFF. The CDR3 region has the DNA TGTGCCACCAGTGCCGACGACAGGGTGGACACCGGGGAGCTGTTTTTT.